The rows below give T cell receptor beta chains drawn from one sample of a study of CDR3 diversity in severe acne. MiXCR was run by TCRdb on the PCR reads, yielding one entry per CDR3 protein. The sample holds more than 85,000 distinct CDR3 sequences, 45% to 50% seen once. Sequencing was carried out using blood. All receptors come from a male donor in good health, serving as a control. The CDR3 runs from the conserved cysteine through the conserved F or W. Fields, in order: D gene, clone size, J gene, V gene, CDR3 DNA, CDR3 protein. A D gene is named only where the DNA matches it firmly. Expanded clones get a size class; other rows say once, few or many, or leave the size out.

D gene: -
clone size: -
J gene: TRBJ1-1
V gene: TRBV10-3
CDR3 DNA: TGTGCCGGGGGGGGGGACACTGAAGCTTTCTTT
CDR3 protein: CAGGGDTEAFF

D gene: TRBD1
clone size: once
J gene: TRBJ1-4
V gene: TRBV9
CDR3 DNA: TGTGCCAGCAGCGCCCAAACCGGGACAGCAACTAATGAAAAACTGTTTTTT
CDR3 protein: CASSAQTGTATNEKLFF

D gene: -
clone size: -
J gene: TRBJ2-5
V gene: TRBV25-1
CDR3 DNA: TGTGCCAGCAGTGAAGTGGTAGGGGGGGGGGAAGAGACCCAGTCCTTC
CDR3 protein: CASSEVVGGGEETQSF

D gene: -
clone size: -
J gene: TRBJ1-1
V gene: TRBV6-5
CDR3 DNA: TGTGCCAGCAGTTACGGGGTTTTGGGGACTGAAGCTTTCTTT
CDR3 protein: CASSYGVLGTEAFF

D gene: TRBD1
clone size: few
J gene: TRBJ2-7
V gene: TRBV7-3
CDR3 DNA: TGCGCCAGCAGCGCCGGGACAGGGCTCCTCTACGAGCAGTACTTC
CDR3 protein: CASSAGTGLLYEQYF

D gene: -
clone size: -
J gene: TRBJ1-2
V gene: TRBV25-1
CDR3 DNA: TGTGCCAGCAGCTCCCTTTTAGGGAACTATGGCTACACCTTC
CDR3 protein: CASSSLLGNYGYTF

D gene: TRBD1
clone size: few
J gene: TRBJ2-2
V gene: TRBV2
CDR3 DNA: TGTGCCAGCAGTGAACAGGGGGCCCCCGGGGAGCTGTTTTTT
CDR3 protein: CASSEQGAPGELFF

D gene: -
clone size: many
J gene: TRBJ1-3
V gene: TRBV25-1
CDR3 DNA: TGTGCCCGAGCGACCGGAACTGGAAACACCATATATTTT
CDR3 protein: CARATGTGNTIYF

D gene: -
clone size: -
J gene: TRBJ1-1
V gene: TRBV7-9
CDR3 DNA: TGTGCCAGCAGCCACAAGATCCTGAACACTGAAGCTTTCTTT
CDR3 protein: CASSHKILNTEAFF

D gene: TRBD1
clone size: medium-sized
J gene: TRBJ2-7
V gene: TRBV24-1
CDR3 DNA: TGTGCCACCCGCAACCGACGGGACAGGGGCGATGAACGAACCGGAACCTACGAGCAGTACTTC
CDR3 protein: CATRNRRDRGDERTGTYEQYF

D gene: -
clone size: many
J gene: TRBJ1-2
V gene: TRBV5-6
CDR3 DNA: TGTGCCAGCAGCTTGGCCGGCTTCGGCTACACCTTC
CDR3 protein: CASSLAGFGYTF

D gene: -
clone size: -
J gene: TRBJ1-1
V gene: TRBV2
CDR3 DNA: TGCGCCAGCAGTGAAGGGGCAGCCGACACTGAAGCTTTCTTT
CDR3 protein: CASSEGAADTEAFF

D gene: -
clone size: few
J gene: TRBJ1-2
V gene: TRBV7-2
CDR3 DNA: TGTGCCAGCAGCCTGAATGTCGGGGCCATCGAATCTATGGGCTACACCTTC
CDR3 protein: CASSLNVGAIESMGYTF

D gene: -
clone size: once
J gene: TRBJ1-5
V gene: TRBV5-1
CDR3 DNA: TGCGCCAGCAGCTTGGGCGGTGAAAATCAGCCCCAGCATTTT
CDR3 protein: CASSLGGENQPQHF